Sequencing of this T cell receptor beta chain was carried out in a study of sequential checkpoint blockade in melanoma (dated by TCRdb to the late 2010s). Some background on the complete study: Using 1:1 randomization, the trial assigned patients either to first-line nivolumab followed by ipilimumab (arm A) or to ipilimumab followed by nivolumab (arm B). Both trial sequences were followed by maintenance nivolumab.

General study outcomes and caveats: The model for predicting response that combines TCR metrics with mutation burden needs to be validated in larger, independent patient cohorts.

The treatment or condition label for this specimen denotes: randomized to nivolumab then ipilimumab (arm A) or the reverse (arm B). None of the trial patients had been given prior DNA-damaging chemotherapy. On a FACS Aria II flow cytometer, live CD3+CD8+ cells that were negative for CD19 and CD56 were sorted from thawed PBMCs. Samples were obtained from patients with melanoma enrolled in CheckMate 064, a randomized, open-label phase II trial of sequential checkpoint blockade. Leukapheresis was used to collect peripheral blood mononuclear cells, which were then purified with Ficoll-Paque and frozen in human serum with roughly 10% DMSO. Immediately after sorting, the purity of the sorted blood CD3+CD8+ cells was confirmed to be >95%, and DNA was then extracted. The immunoSEQ Assay was used to immunosequence TCRbeta CDR3 regions from genomic DNA. Genomic DNA was amplified by bias-controlled multiplex PCR before high-throughput sequencing. Per the original workflow: To quantify the absolute abundance of each unique TCRbeta CDR3 region, the sequences were collapsed and filtered. Clonality was defined as 1 minus Pielou's evenness and was calculated using productive rearrangements only. A previously published method was used to identify clones with significantly greater frequencies in on-treatment samples than in baseline samples. TCRdb took over this immuneACCESS table, retaining in-frame rearrangements with V and J assigned. Such tables are incomplete; in checked studies, under half of the missing clones stem from an unresolved V gene, and the remainder is unexplained. Clone size and the V and J calls come from that table; the DNA yielded D and trimming. This sample gives around 18,000 clones in total; about two thirds of them show up just once. The ten most abundant clones make up approximately 17% of the sample.

CDR1 and CDR2 were assigned from the germline V gene as MDHEN and SYDVKM. From the cysteine up to the phenylalanine, the CDR3 has a length of 14 residues. This entry keeps only the CDR3 DNA: 42 bases, framed from base 1. The junction carries 9 bases between V and J, which are trimmed by 2 bases and 4 bases respectively. This clone was counted between two and nine times. Its target antigen remains unknown. The record has no base qualities; no much larger clone is one base away. The V gene is TRBV28 and the J gene is TRBJ2-1, with the D gene call left open. Specimen: CD8+ T cells sorted from blood (inferred from file names), collected from a patient given nivolumab and ipilimumab in sequence. The sequence was collected from a human donor with melanoma. CDR3 loop: CASSLPTDYNEQFF. The DNA sequence reads TGTGCCAGCAGTTTACCAACAGATTACAATGAGCAGTTCTTC.